This record covers a single TCR beta chain. Described time point: blood 2 weeks post-SBRT. The treatment here: 15 Gy SBRT to primary tumor, nephrectomy 4 weeks later. The tumor was a clear cell renal cell carcinoma. Using immunoSEQ multiplex PCR, the repertoire was profiled, and TCRdb retains in-frame clones only, with some absent. Counted here are 100,000 to 150,000 clones, around nine tenths occurring once; the ten biggest clones make up 5.8%. This entry comes from a study of radiation and T cells in renal cell carcinoma. The sample in question was blood, obtained from a patient whose treatment included radiotherapy and nephrectomy. The origin of this receptor is a woman aged 70-85 years with renal cell carcinoma.

The CDR3 nucleotides read TGTGCCACCTTGATCATGCACGGATCCGATACGCAGTATTTT. Translating gives CATLIMHGSDTQYF. The J gene is TRBJ2-3, the V gene TRBV27; no firm D call. The CDR3 loop spans 14 amino acids. CDR1 is MNHEY, CDR2 SMNVEV, per germline (reference sequence). Trimming stripped 10 bases from V and 6 bases from J, with 20 bases between.